The rows below give T cell receptor beta chains drawn from one sample of a study of blood T cell repertoires in COVID-19. Repertoires were generated with immunoSEQ multiplex PCR, while TCRdb's copy carries only in-frame clones and drops some. The table includes hundreds of thousands of clones, 90% detected once. The sequenced sample consisted of PBMCs or T cells enriched from blood (not recorded which). The receptor source for this set is a woman aged 18-30 years with acute COVID-19. CDR3s include the opening cysteine and the closing phenylalanine or tryptophan. A D gene is named only where the DNA matches it firmly. Not every row has a clone size; where given, it reads once, few, many or a size class.

v_call	d_call	j_call	clone_size	cdr3_nt	cdr3_aa
TRBV5-6	NA	TRBJ2-1	NA	TGTGCCAGCAGCTTTCTGAGCTCCTACAATGAGCAGTTCTTC	CASSFLSSYNEQFF
TRBV24-1	NA	TRBJ1-1	NA	TGTGCCACCAGTGGACAGAACACTGAAGCTTTCTTT	CATSGQNTEAFF
TRBV27	NA	TRBJ2-2	NA	TGTGCCAGCAGATATGACATTCACACCGGGGAGCTGTTTTTT	CASRYDIHTGELFF
TRBV6-1	NA	TRBJ2-3	once	TGTGCCAGCAGTGACGTGGATACGCAGTATTTT	CASSDVDTQYF
TRBV4-2	TRBD2	TRBJ2-2	NA	TGTGCCAGCAGCCAAGCGGGAGGGCCGGCCGGGGAGCTGTTTTTT	CASSQAGGPAGELFF
TRBV2	NA	TRBJ1-5	NA	TGTGCCAGCTGTTACAGGGTTCGTAGCAATCAGCCCCAGCATTTT	CASCYRVRSNQPQHF
TRBV7-2	TRBD2	TRBJ2-1	once	TGTGCCAGCAGCTTTCGTTTAGTTGGGGGGGGCAATGAGCAGTTCTTC	CASSFRLVGGGNEQFF
TRBV4-1	TRBD2	TRBJ2-7	NA	TGCGCCAGCAGCCAGGGACTAGCGCGCAATTCCTACGAGCAGTACTTC	CASSQGLARNSYEQYF
TRBV2	TRBD2	TRBJ2-1	few	TGTGCCAGCAGCGCACGCTCCCCACTAGCGGTGAGAGACAATGAGCAGTTCTTC	CASSARSPLAVRDNEQFF
TRBV4-2	TRBD1	TRBJ2-1	NA	TGTGCCAGCAGCCAACAACAGGGGAATAAAGGCTACAATGAGCAGTTCTTC	CASSQQQGNKGYNEQFF
TRBV5-1	NA	TRBJ1-2	NA	TGCGCCAGCAGCTTGCCCGGGGAACCATATGGCTACACCTTC	CASSLPGEPYGYTF
TRBV9	NA	TRBJ2-3	NA	TGTGCCAGCAGCCTATCAGGGGTCACAGATACGCAGTATTTT	CASSLSGVTDTQYF
TRBV28	TRBD1	TRBJ1-5	NA	TGTGCCAGCAGTTTTAGGAGACAGGGGAATCAGCCCCAGCATTTT	CASSFRRQGNQPQHF
TRBV4-3	NA	TRBJ1-2	once	TGCGCCAGCAGCCAAGATAGGCGGACTAACTATGGCTACACCTTC	CASSQDRRTNYGYTF
TRBV27	TRBD2	TRBJ2-2	NA	TGTGCCAGCAGCTTAGCGGGAAGCACCGGGGAGCTGTTTTTT	CASSLAGSTGELFF
TRBV10-1	NA	TRBJ2-1	NA	TGCGCCAGCAGTGAGTCGAAGCTAGCGAGCCTAGGGAATGAGCAGTTCTTC	CASSESKLASLGNEQFF
TRBV19	NA	TRBJ2-3	NA	TGTGCCAGTAGTATAGAGGGGGGTGGTACGCAGTATTTT	CASSIEGGGTQYF
TRBV11-2	NA	TRBJ1-3	NA	TGTGCCAGCAGCCTATATGGAAACACCATATATTTT	CASSLYGNTIYF
TRBV5-6	NA	TRBJ1-3	NA	TGTGCCAGCAGCTGGGGGGAGTTGACCGGTTTGTCGGGCCAAAACACCATATATTTT	CASSWGELTGLSGQNTIYF
TRBV5-1	NA	TRBJ2-5	NA	TGCGCCAGCAGCCCTGGAGGGGTAGAGACCCAGTACTTC	CASSPGGVETQYF
TRBV19	TRBD1	TRBJ1-2	NA	TGTGCCAGTACGGGACAGCTTAACTATGGCTACACCTTC	CASTGQLNYGYTF
TRBV29-1	TRBD2	TRBJ2-3	once	TGCAGCGTTGGTTTACGAGCGGGAGTCACAGATACGCAGTATTTT	CSVGLRAGVTDTQYF
TRBV7-2	NA	TRBJ1-5	NA	TGTGCCAGCAGCTTAGGGGGGGATCAGCCCCAGCATTTT	CASSLGGDQPQHF
TRBV5-1	TRBD2	TRBJ2-7	NA	TGCGCCAGCAGCTTGAACGGACTAGCGGACACCTACGAGCAGTACTTC	CASSLNGLADTYEQYF
TRBV28	TRBD1	TRBJ1-5	once	TGTGCCAGCAGTCCCACTACAAGGGGGCTGTTTCAGCCCCAGCATTTT	CASSPTTRGLFQPQHF